The clone carrying this T cell receptor beta chain has only a few counts. This entry comes from a study of cytomegalovirus exposure and HLA in healthy donors. At the level of the study: T cells numbering around 190 million yielded more than 95 million unique TCR beta sequences in an earlier analysis. When 350 to 500 donors were genotyped, about 81% of them were found to fall in the Caucasian-associated ancestry cluster.

The PCR employed 60 Vbeta primers together with 13 Jbeta primers. The table came from immunoSEQ multiplex PCR; TCRdb's copy has only in-frame clones and leaves some out. The data hold a few hundred thousand clones, with roughly 80% observed a single time. At sampling all donors were nominally healthy, likely with unrecorded immune exposures. This CDR3 is built from 15 residues. Germline CDR1 is MNHEY and CDR2 is SVGAGI. V gave up 2 bases and J gave up 3 bases; unmatched junction bases: 6. The TCR comes from a girl aged 2 to 10 in good health and CMV-seronegative. V usage is TRBV6-5 and J usage is TRBJ2-7, with 8 bases matching TRBD1. Sequencing used PBMCs. The CDR3: CASSYTDRGGYEQYF. CDR3 nucleotides: TGTGCCAGCAGTTACACAGACAGGGGAGGCTACGAGCAGTACTTC.